Listed below are T cell receptor beta chains from one sample, sequenced in a study of T cell responses to AZD1222 COVID-19 vaccine. The protocol was immunoSEQ multiplex PCR, while the TCRdb copy is restricted to in-frame clones and leaves out a portion. The table records some 88,000 clones, about 92% of them present only once. The sample in question was peripheral blood, obtained on day 0 of AZD1222 vaccination. The receptors shown here come from an adult in good health. The CDR3 runs from the conserved cysteine through the conserved F or W. D genes are given only for firm matches. Not every row has a clone size; where given, it reads once, few, many or a size class.

j_gene,abundance,len,v_gene,d_gene,CDR3aa,CDR3nt
TRBJ2-4,.,14,TRBV28,.,CASREGGQKNIQYF,TGTGCCAGCAGGGAGGGCGGCCAGAAAAACATTCAGTACTTC
TRBJ1-2,.,15,TRBV30,TRBD1,CAWSFPTGKDYGYTF,TGTGCCTGGAGTTTTCCGACAGGGAAGGACTATGGCTACACCTTC
TRBJ2-7,.,14,TRBV27,.,CASSFAPQGREQYF,TGTGCCAGCAGTTTCGCCCCTCAGGGTCGCGAGCAGTACTTC
TRBJ2-5,.,15,TRBV28,TRBD1,CASSLGTGEGETQYF,TGTGCCAGCAGCCTGGGGACAGGGGAGGGAGAGACCCAGTACTTC
TRBJ2-7,.,13,TRBV28,.,CASRTGASYEQYF,TGTGCCAGCAGAACCGGGGCCTCCTACGAGCAGTACTTC
TRBJ2-3,once,13,TRBV12-5,TRBD2,CASAASGRDTQYF,TGTGCTAGTGCGGCTAGCGGGAGAGATACGCAGTATTTT
TRBJ1-5,.,15,TRBV18,.,CASSPIRGGNQPQHF,TGTGCCAGCTCACCTATCCGGGGCGGCAATCAGCCCCAGCATTTT
TRBJ1-5,.,13,TRBV30,.,CAWTAGSNQPQHF,TGTGCCTGGACAGCAGGAAGCAATCAGCCCCAGCATTTT
TRBJ2-7,.,16,TRBV28,.,CASSPLHGGPPYEQYF,TGTGCCAGCAGTCCACTACATGGAGGGCCCCCCTACGAGCAGTACTTC
TRBJ1-6,.,13,TRBV7-2,.,CASSFRISVPLHF,TGTGCCAGCAGCTTTCGTATAAGCGTACCCCTCCACTTT
TRBJ2-7,.,14,TRBV28,TRBD1,CASRWGQGAHEQYF,TGTGCCAGCAGATGGGGGCAGGGGGCCCACGAGCAGTACTTC
TRBJ2-7,few,15,TRBV4-2,.,CASSQDGAGSYEQYF,TGTGCCAGCAGCCAAGATGGGGCTGGAAGTTACGAGCAGTACTTC
TRBJ1-6,.,12,TRBV9,.,CASSVSEAPLHF,TGTGCCAGCAGCGTAAGCGAGGCACCCCTCCACTTT
TRBJ2-2,.,15,TRBV5-1,.,CASSLTGSNTGELFF,TGCGCCAGCAGCCTCACAGGGTCGAACACCGGGGAGCTGTTTTTT
TRBJ2-7,.,15,TRBV5-6,TRBD1,CASSARDRGLYEQYF,TGTGCCAGCAGCGCCCGGGACAGGGGGTTGTACGAGCAGTACTTC
TRBJ2-7,.,15,TRBV19,TRBD2,CASSILSGGGYEQYF,TGTGCCAGTAGTATTCTTTCTGGCGGGGGCTACGAGCAGTACTTC
TRBJ2-1,.,21,TRBV6-2/TRBV6-3,TRBD2,CASSPSPGRIGRALGSDEQFF,TGTGCCAGCAGTCCATCCCCAGGACGGATCGGGAGGGCCCTGGGGAGCGATGAGCAGTTCTTC
TRBJ2-2,.,15,TRBV10-3,.,CAISGPREGTGELFF,TGTGCCATCAGTGGTCCTCGCGAGGGGACCGGGGAGCTGTTTTTT
TRBJ2-1,.,15,TRBV6-4,TRBD2,CASTTTSGREDEQFF,TGTGCCAGCACTACGACTAGCGGGAGGGAGGATGAGCAGTTCTTC
TRBJ2-4,.,12,TRBV13,.,CASSSAKNIQYF,TGTGCCAGCAGCTCAGCCAAAAACATTCAGTACTTC
TRBJ2-3,.,16,TRBV5-4,TRBD2,CASLDSGRASTDTQYF,TGTGCCAGCCTGGATAGCGGGAGGGCCAGCACAGATACGCAGTATTTT
TRBJ2-2,.,15,TRBV5-6,.,CASSLITQNTGELFF,TGTGCCAGCAGCTTGATCACGCAGAACACCGGGGAGCTGTTTTTT
TRBJ1-5,.,13,TRBV19,TRBD1,CASSIRGDQPQHF,TGTGCCAGTAGTATCAGGGGGGATCAGCCCCAGCATTTT
TRBJ1-1,.,15,TRBV3-1/TRBV3-2,TRBD1,CASTRRDRKNTEAFF,TGTGCCAGCACCCGCCGGGACAGGAAAAACACTGAAGCTTTCTTT
TRBJ2-5,.,14,TRBV3-1/TRBV3-2,TRBD2,CASSQAGAQETQYF,TGTGCCAGCAGCCAGGCGGGAGCCCAAGAGACCCAGTACTTC
TRBJ2-1,.,13,TRBV7-3,.,CASSRGTEDSQFF,TGTGCCAGCAGCCGCGGGACGGAGGATTCCCAGTTCTTC
TRBJ1-5,.,17,TRBV9,TRBD1,CASSPGTGGTNNQPQHF,TGTGCCAGCAGCCCAGGGACAGGGGGCACTAACAATCAGCCCCAGCATTTT
TRBJ1-1,.,13,TRBV2,.,CASSETQTTEAFF,TGTGCCAGCAGTGAGACCCAAACCACTGAAGCTTTCTTT
TRBJ2-1,.,15,TRBV6-1,TRBD2,CASSELAGSYNEQFF,TGTGCCAGCAGTGAACTAGCGGGCTCCTACAATGAGCAGTTCTTC
TRBJ1-2,.,17,TRBV28,.,CASSLSGTSALLYGYTF,TGTGCCAGCAGTTTATCGGGGACATCCGCCCTCCTCTATGGCTACACCTTC
TRBJ1-5,.,12,TRBV29-1,.,CSVEFGDQPQHF,TGCAGCGTCGAGTTCGGGGATCAGCCCCAGCATTTT
TRBJ2-1,.,15,TRBV29-1,TRBD2,CSAQGRTSGTGEQFF,TGCAGCGCCCAAGGGAGGACTAGCGGGACTGGCGAGCAGTTCTTC
TRBJ1-1,.,14,TRBV7-9,.,CASSLGPRNTEAFF,TGTGCCAGCAGCTTAGGCCCGCGGAACACTGAAGCTTTCTTT
TRBJ2-7,.,17,TRBV19,TRBD2,CASRQAPGLAGSYEQYF,TGTGCCAGTAGGCAAGCCCCGGGACTAGCGGGCTCCTACGAGCAGTACTTC
TRBJ2-3,.,14,TRBV7-2,.,CASSRGTYTDTQYF,TGTGCCAGCAGCAGGGGGACGTATACAGATACGCAGTATTTT
TRBJ1-4,once,13,TRBV2,TRBD1,CASKQGEEEKLFF,TGTGCCAGTAAACAGGGGGAGGAGGAAAAACTGTTTTTT
TRBJ1-1,.,13,TRBV2,.,CASSADSNTEAFF,TGTGCCAGCAGTGCCGACAGCAACACTGAAGCTTTCTTT
TRBJ1-1,.,17,TRBV14,.,CASSREPQGVFGTEAFF,TGTGCCAGCAGCCGCGAGCCACAAGGGGTTTTTGGCACTGAAGCTTTCTTT
TRBJ2-1,.,14,TRBV7-2,TRBD2,CASSAPGLAGDQFF,TGTGCCAGCAGCGCACCGGGACTAGCGGGAGACCAGTTCTTC
TRBJ1-6,.,15,TRBV4-2,.,CASSQGPAGDSPLHF,TGTGCCAGCAGCCAGGGCCCCGCCGGGGATTCACCCCTCCACTTT
TRBJ2-3,.,20,TRBV21-1,.,CASSKVTGTSGSYSTDTQYF,TGTGCCAGCAGCAAAGTCACCGGGACTAGCGGGAGTTATAGCACAGATACGCAGTATTTT
TRBJ1-1,.,13,TRBV2,.,CASSEGPNTEAFF,TGTGCCAGCAGTGAAGGTCCGAACACTGAAGCTTTCTTT
TRBJ1-2,.,15,TRBV28,TRBD1,CASSTGTGGDYGYTF,TGTGCCAGCAGTACCGGGACAGGGGGGGACTATGGCTACACCTTC
TRBJ1-1,.,15,TRBV7-8,TRBD1,CASSAGGSRYTEAFF,TGTGCCAGCAGCGCAGGGGGCAGCCGATACACTGAAGCTTTCTTT
TRBJ2-7,.,13,TRBV6-2/TRBV6-3,.,CASSYSVSYEQYF,TGTGCCAGCAGTTACTCGGTAAGCTACGAGCAGTACTTC
TRBJ1-1,.,12,TRBV6-1,.,CASSELSTEAFF,TGTGCCAGCAGTGAATTGAGCACTGAAGCTTTCTTT
TRBJ1-4,.,14,TRBV7-9,.,CASSRGVANEKLFF,TGTGCCAGCAGCCGGGGGGTAGCTAATGAAAAACTGTTTTTT
TRBJ1-2,.,13,TRBV11-1,.,CASSTDPSRGYTF,TGTGCCAGCAGCACCGATCCCTCTAGGGGCTACACCTTC
TRBJ2-1,.,11,TRBV14,.,CASSLGNEQFF,TGTGCCAGCAGCCTTGGGAATGAGCAGTTCTTC
TRBJ2-1,once,15,TRBV7-2,.,CASSSTSDTYNEQFF,TGTGCCAGCAGCTCAACCTCCGACACCTACAATGAGCAGTTCTTC
TRBJ2-2,few,13,TRBV3-1/TRBV3-2,.,CASSQFLAGELFF,TGTGCCAGCAGCCAATTTTTGGCCGGGGAGCTGTTTTTT